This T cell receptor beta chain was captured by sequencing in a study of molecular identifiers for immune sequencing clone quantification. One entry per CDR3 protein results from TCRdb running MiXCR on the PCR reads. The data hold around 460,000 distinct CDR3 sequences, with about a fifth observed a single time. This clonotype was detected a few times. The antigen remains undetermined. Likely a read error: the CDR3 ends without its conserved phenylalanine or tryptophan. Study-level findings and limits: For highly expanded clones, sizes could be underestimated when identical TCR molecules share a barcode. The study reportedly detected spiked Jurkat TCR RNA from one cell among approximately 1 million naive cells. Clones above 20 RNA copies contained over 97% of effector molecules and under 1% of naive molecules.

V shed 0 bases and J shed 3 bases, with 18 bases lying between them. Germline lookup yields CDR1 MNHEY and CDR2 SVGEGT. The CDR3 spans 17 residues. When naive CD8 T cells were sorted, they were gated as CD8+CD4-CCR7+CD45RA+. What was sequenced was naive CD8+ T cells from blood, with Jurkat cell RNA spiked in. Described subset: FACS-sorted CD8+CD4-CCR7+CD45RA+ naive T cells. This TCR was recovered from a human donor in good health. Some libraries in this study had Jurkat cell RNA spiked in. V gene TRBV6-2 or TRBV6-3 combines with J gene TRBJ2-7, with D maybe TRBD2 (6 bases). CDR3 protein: CASSYSPSGGVDYEQYL. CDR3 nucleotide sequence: TGTGCCAGCAGTTACTCTCCCTCCGGGGGAGTAGACTACGAGCAGTACCTC.